The sequence of this T cell receptor beta chain was determined in a study of CD8 T cells in Susac syndrome. With random hexamers, reverse transcription was performed on about 0.5 to 1 ug of RNA. TCRdb processed the immunoSEQ multiplex PCR reads anew with MiXCR; each CDR3 protein has one entry. The top ten clones hold approximately 0.3% of a sample with some 150,000 distinct CDR3 sequences, approximately 95% of them seen once. V lost 4 bases and J lost 2; bases outside the gene matches: 4. The V gene's germline CDR1 is SEHNR and CDR2 FQNEAQ (reference sequence). This CDR3 is built from 14 residues. The material sequenced was CD8+ T cells from PBMCs. The chain employs TRBV7-9 and TRBJ2-7, with 8 bases that match TRBD1. This clonotype originated in a human donor in good health. This CDR3 is CASSSQGATYEQYF. The CDR3 bases are TGTGCCAGCAGCTCCCAGGGGGCCACCTACGAGCAGTACTTC.